One sample yielded the 21 T cell receptor beta chains listed below, sequenced in a study of cytomegalovirus exposure and HLA in healthy donors. This PCR relied on a set of 60 Vbeta primers and 13 Jbeta primers. Here immunoSEQ multiplex PCR was the method, and the copy in TCRdb shows in-frame clones only, minus some. Of about 160,000 clones in the sample, roughly 85% were seen once. The sample was PBMCs. These receptors originate from a male donor in good health and CMV-seropositive.

This clone was counted between two and nine times. The same CDR3 can be traced to other DNA sequences in this sample. The chain employs TRBV4-3 and TRBJ2-3; 10 bases map to TRBD2. The germline V gene has CDR1 LGHNA and CDR2 YSLEER. The CDR3 runs 15 residues. J lost 4 bases, V lost 1 base, and 2 bases had no gene match. The CDR3 DNA sequence: TGCGCCAGCAGCCAAGCTCTAGCGGGAGCAGATACGCAGTATTTT. Amino acid sequence: CASSQALAGADTQYF.

The chain couples TRBV28 to TRBJ1-5; D is undetermined. The V and J ends lost 2 bases and 5 bases respectively, with 7 bases between them. The CDR3 totals 13 residues. CDR1 is MDHEN and CDR2 is SYDVKM in the germline V gene. The CDR3 here is CASSLIPDQPQHF. CDR3 DNA sequence: TGTGCCAGCAGTTTAATCCCAGATCAGCCCCAGCATTTT.

J is TRBJ2-7 and V is TRBV7-2, with D perhaps matching TRBD1 (5 bases). The V end lost 1 base, the J end lost 6 bases, and 16 bases lay between the germline ends. Germline V CDR1 and CDR2: SGHTA, FQGNSA. The CDR3 loop spans 15 amino acids. The CDR3 here is CASSLGGVLTREQYF. CDR3 sequence (DNA): TGTGCCAGCAGCTTAGGGGGCGTCCTCACTCGCGAGCAGTACTTC.

The J gene is TRBJ2-7, the V gene TRBV7-9; weak D call: TRBD2 (5 bases). Trimming took off 7 bases at V and 0 bases at J, with 10 bases between the two ends. CDR3 length equals 13 residues. Germline CDR1 and CDR2: SEHNR and FQNEAQ (reference sequence). The CDR3 DNA reads TGTGCCAGCACGAAAAGCGGCTCCTACGAGCAGTACTTC. It codes for CASTKSGSYEQYF.

The rearrangement joins TRBV7-9 to TRBJ1-1; D may be TRBD1 (5 bases). The CDR3 has 12 residues. From germline, CDR1 is SEHNR and CDR2 FQNEAQ (reference sequence). Trimming took off 5 bases at V and 5 bases at J, with 9 bases between the two ends. For the CDR3, the DNA is TGTGCCAGCAGCCCCCGGGGGACTGAAGCTTTCTTT. This translates into CASSPRGTEAFF. Filled out from reference TRBV7-9 and TRBJ1-1, the complete variable domain reads DTGVSQNPRHKITKRGQNVTFRCDPISEHNRLYWYRQTLGQGPEFLTYFQNEAQLEKSRLLSDRFSAERPKGSFSTLEIQRTEQGDSAMYLCASSPRGTEAFFGQGTRLTVV.

Regarding this clone: It is likely a read error, because the conserved phenylalanine at the end of the CDR3 is missing. The chain couples TRBV11-2 to TRBJ1-2, with TRBD1 identical over 10 bases. This CDR3 has 13 amino acids. V shed 4 bases, J shed 8 bases, and the junction held 4 bases outside the gene matches. CDR1 and CDR2 (germline): SGHAT, FQNNGV. The CDR3 region has the DNA TGTGCCAGCAGCTCGGGACAGGGGTACGGCTACACCCTC. Protein sequence: CASSSGQGYGYTL.

V is TRBV5-1 and J is TRBJ2-1, with 7 bases matching TRBD2. V trimming: 3 bases; J trimming: 7 bases; junction bases outside the gene matches: 13. Germline-derived CDR1 and CDR2 are SGHRS and YFSETQ. This CDR3 is built from 16 residues. CDR3 in amino acids: CASSSPLGGGRNEQFF. CDR3 DNA: TGCGCCAGCAGCTCCCCTTTAGGCGGGGGACGAAATGAGCAGTTCTTC.

V usage is TRBV27 and J usage is TRBJ1-2; 9 bases are shared with TRBD1. Germline values: CDR1 MNHEY, CDR2 SMNVEV (reference sequence). The trim removed 4 bases at V and 3 bases at J, leaving 3 bases unmatched. The CDR3 contains 14 residues. In DNA, the CDR3 is TGTGCCAGCAGTTCAGGACAGGGGCACTATGGCTACACCTTC. Translating gives CASSSGQGHYGYTF.

J is TRBJ2-1 and V is TRBV9, with 10 bases aligning to TRBD2. CDR1 and CDR2 (germline): SGDLS, YYNGEE. Trimming cost V 4 bases and J 7 bases; bases outside gene matches: 14. This CDR3 is built from 17 residues. The CDR3 coding sequence is TGTGCCAGCAGCAAACACTCCGGGACTAGCGTTCTTAATGAGCAGTTCTTC. Protein: CASSKHSGTSVLNEQFF.

The chain links TRBV5-1 to TRBJ1-1; possible D gene TRBD1, 6 bases. V shed 2 bases and J shed 4 bases, with 12 bases lying between them. The CDR3 is made up of 14 amino acids. CDR1 SGHRS and CDR2 YFSETQ come from the germline V gene. The CDR3 bases are TGCGCCAGCAGCTTTAACAGGGTTGGCACTGAAGCTTTCTTT. Amino acid sequence: CASSFNRVGTEAFF.

This clone has only one observation. The rearrangement joins TRBV10-2 to TRBJ1-1; D gene uncertain. Germline V gene data show CDR1 as WSHSY and CDR2 as SAAADI. The CDR3 length is 10 residues. Trimming took off 3 bases at V and 8 bases at J, with 4 bases between the two ends. CDR3 region: CASSDREAFF. The CDR3 bases are TGCGCCAGCAGTGACAGGGAAGCTTTCTTT.

This clone occurred once. This sequence joins TRBV6-5 and TRBJ1-1; no clear D gene. The CDR3 is made up of 13 amino acids. CDR1 MNHEY and CDR2 SVGAGI come from the germline V gene. The ends were cut back, 6 bases at V and 4 bases at J, with 12 bases in the middle. CDR3 sequence (DNA): TGTGCCAGCAGATGGACTCTGAGCACTGAAGCTTTCTTT. Translating it yields CASRWTLSTEAFF.

The rearrangement uses TRBV18 and TRBJ2-7, with unresolved D. The CDR3 consists of 15 residues. Germline V gene sequence: CDR1 KGHSH, CDR2 LQKENI. V was pared by 0 bases and J by 6 bases, with 15 bases between. The CDR3 region has the DNA TGTGCCAGCTCACCACCGCTTGGCGGATTGGGCGAGCAGTACTTC. Translation: CASSPPLGGLGEQYF.

This chain connects TRBV7-9 to TRBJ1-5, with D uncertain. Germline CDR1 is SEHNR and CDR2 is FQNEAQ (reference sequence). Trimming took off 6 bases at V and 1 base at J, with 13 bases between the two ends. The CDR3 loop spans 15 amino acids. The CDR3 sequence is CASSRHEGSNQPQHF. The CDR3 bases are TGTGCCAGCAGTCGACACGAGGGAAGCAATCAGCCCCAGCATTTT. The full variable domain, in which reference TRBV7-9 and TRBJ1-5 provide the parts outside the CDR3, is DTGVSQNPRHKITKRGQNVTFRCDPISEHNRLYWYRQTLGQGPEFLTYFQNEAQLEKSRLLSDRFSAERPKGSFSTLEIQRTEQGDSAMYLCASSRHEGSNQPQHFGDGTRLSIL.

J is TRBJ2-5 and V is TRBV2, with a tentative D call TRBD2 (6 bases). Germline CDR1 and CDR2: SNHLY and FYNNEI. The ends were cut back, 0 bases at V and 4 bases at J, with 15 bases in the middle. This CDR3 spans 16 amino acids. The CDR3 nucleotides are TGTGCCAGCAGTGAAGCTGTACCCACGGAGGGAGAGACCCAGTACTTC. The encoded protein is CASSEAVPTEGETQYF.

V and J are TRBV9 and TRBJ1-4, with D tentatively TRBD1 (6 bases). Trimming took 0 bases from V and 7 from J, leaving 13 bases between them. The CDR3 sequence is 15 residues long. Germline assignment: CDR1 SGDLS and CDR2 YYNGEE. The CDR3 protein is CASSVGTGGPEKLFF. The CDR3 DNA reads as TGTGCCAGCAGCGTAGGAACGGGGGGCCCTGAAAAACTGTTTTTT.

V is TRBV15 and J is TRBJ2-7, with 15 nucleotides matching TRBD2. From germline, CDR1 is LNHNV and CDR2 YYDKDF (reference sequence). V lost 10 bases and J lost 4; bases outside the gene matches: 2. CDR3 length: 13 amino acids. In nucleotides, the CDR3 is TGTGCCATCGGGACTAGCGGGAGGTACGAGCAGTACTTC. Its translation is CAIGTSGRYEQYF.

V gene TRBV5-1 combines with J gene TRBJ2-1; TRBD2 matches 9 bases. This CDR3 contains 17 residues. Germline V gene data show CDR1 as SGHRS and CDR2 as YFSETQ. J was trimmed by 8 bases and V by 3 bases; bases with no gene match: 15. The CDR3 region is CASSSNDGGGRAHEQFF. The CDR3 DNA reads as TGCGCCAGCAGCTCTAACGACGGGGGCGGGAGGGCACATGAGCAGTTCTTC. Full variable domain (outside the CDR3, taken from reference TRBV5-1 and TRBJ2-1): KAGVTQTPRYLIKTRGQQVTLSCSPISGHRSVSWYQQTPGQGLQFLFEYFSETQRNKGNFPGRFSGRQFSNSRSEMNVSTLELGDSALYLCASSSNDGGGRAHEQFFGPGTRLTVL.

The chain employs TRBV11-2 and TRBJ2-7, with 8 bases lining up with TRBD2. The length of the CDR3 is 15 residues. The V gene's germline CDR1 is SGHAT and CDR2 FQNNGV. V gave up 4 bases and J gave up 2 bases; unmatched junction bases: 7. CDR3: CASSSGGLGTYEQYF. CDR3 in DNA: TGTGCCAGCAGCTCTGGGGGACTAGGGACCTACGAGCAGTACTTC.

The J gene is TRBJ1-2, the V gene TRBV5-1; a possible D gene is TRBD1 (5 bases). CDR1 SGHRS and CDR2 YFSETQ come from the germline V gene. The CDR3 length is 16 residues. Trimming took 4 bases from V and 7 from J, leaving 23 bases between them. The CDR3: CASSITFSSRRGGYTF. As DNA, the CDR3 is TGCGCCAGCAGCATAACCTTCTCCTCCCGGAGGGGTGGCTACACCTTC.

V usage is TRBV4-1 and J usage is TRBJ2-2; perhaps TRBD1 as D (6 bases). The germline gives CDR1 MGHRA, CDR2 YSYEKL. The V end lost 2 bases, the J end lost 0 bases, and 25 bases lay between the germline ends. The CDR3 is 21 residues long. The chain's CDR3 is CASSQPTPIPGQPTNTGELFF. In DNA, the CDR3 is TGCGCCAGCAGCCAACCAACCCCTATACCGGGACAACCAACGAACACCGGGGAGCTGTTTTTT.